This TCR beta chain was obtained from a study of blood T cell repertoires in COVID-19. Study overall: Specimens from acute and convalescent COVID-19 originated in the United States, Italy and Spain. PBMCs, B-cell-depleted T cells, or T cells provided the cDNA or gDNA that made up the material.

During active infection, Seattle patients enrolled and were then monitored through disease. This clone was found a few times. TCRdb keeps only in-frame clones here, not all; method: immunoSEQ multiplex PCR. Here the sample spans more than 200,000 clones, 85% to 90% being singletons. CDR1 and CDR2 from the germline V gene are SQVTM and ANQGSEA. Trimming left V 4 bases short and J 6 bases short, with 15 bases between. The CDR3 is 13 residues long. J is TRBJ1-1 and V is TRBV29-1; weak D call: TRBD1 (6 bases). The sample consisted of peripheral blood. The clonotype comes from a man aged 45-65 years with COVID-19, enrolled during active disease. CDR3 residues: CSVALGAWAEAFF. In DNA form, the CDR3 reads TGCAGCGTTGCTTTGGGGGCTTGGGCTGAAGCTTTCTTT. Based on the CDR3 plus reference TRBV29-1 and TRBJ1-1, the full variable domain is SAVISQKPSRDICQRGTSLTIQCQVDSQVTMMFWYRQQPGQSLTLIATANQGSEATYESGFVIDKFPISRPNLTFSTLTVSNMSPEDSSIYLCSVALGAWAEAFFGQGTRLTVV.